A single sample gave rise to the 16 T cell receptor beta chains below, sequenced in a study of cytomegalovirus exposure and HLA in healthy donors. The PCR made use of 60 Vbeta and 13 Jbeta primers. Repertoires were generated with immunoSEQ multiplex PCR, while TCRdb's copy carries only in-frame clones and drops some. The sample consists of about 200,000 clones, approximately 85% of them appearing once. Sequencing was done on a sample of PBMCs. These receptor sequences come from a woman aged 50 to 60 in good health and CMV-seropositive.

V gene TRBV18 combines with J gene TRBJ2-6; weak D call: TRBD1 (5 bases). Trimming shortened V by 3 bases and J by 0 bases, and 12 bases separated the two germline ends. The CDR3 is 17 amino acids. Germline V lookup: CDR1 KGHSH, CDR2 LQKENI. The CDR3 sequence: CASSPLTVNSGANVLTF. The CDR3, as DNA: TGTGCCAGCTCACCCCTGACAGTCAACTCTGGGGCCAACGTCCTGACTTTC.

This clone occurred a few times. The genes are TRBV5-6 and TRBJ2-7; 9 positions agree with TRBD1. The CDR3 is made up of 15 amino acids. The ends lost 5 bases at V and 5 bases at J; junction bases unmatched: 11. The germline CDR1 and CDR2 sequences are SGHDT and YYEEEE. The CDR3 here is CASSSTGTGSHEQYF. The CDR3 nucleotides read TGTGCCAGCAGTTCTACCGGGACAGGGTCCCACGAGCAGTACTTC. Filled out from reference TRBV5-6 and TRBJ2-7, the complete variable domain reads DAGVTQSPTHLIKTRGQQVTLRCSPKSGHDTVSWYQQALGQGPQFIFQYYEEEERQRGNFPDRFSGHQFPNYSSELNVNALLLGDSALYLCASSSTGTGSHEQYFGPGTRLTVT.

The V gene is TRBV4-3, the J gene TRBJ1-3; no clear D. The CDR3 runs to 14 residues. Germline values: CDR1 LGHNA, CDR2 YSLEER. The V and J ends lost 2 bases and 2 bases respectively, with 7 bases between them. CDR3 in amino acids: CASSQSFPGNTIYF. In DNA, the CDR3 is TGCGCCAGCAGCCAATCCTTCCCTGGAAACACCATATATTTT.

V usage is TRBV19 and J usage is TRBJ2-6; the D gene is possibly TRBD1 (6 bases). With 10 bases removed from V and 4 bases from J, the gap between germline ends came to 14 bases. The CDR3 length is 14 residues. Per germline, CDR1 LNHDA and CDR2 SQIVND (reference sequence). In nucleotides, the CDR3 is TGTGCCACCGGGGACATTTCAGGGGCCAACGTCCTGACTTTC. Amino acids: CATGDISGANVLTF.

The chain links TRBV6-6 to TRBJ2-3, with 7 bases identical to TRBD2. CDR1 and CDR2 (germline): MNHNY, SVGAGI (reference sequence). With V trimmed by 5 bases and J by 11 bases, 4 bases remained unmatched. The CDR3 spans 11 residues. CDR3 amino acids: CASSTSDGQYF. The CDR3 bases are TGTGCCAGCAGTACTAGCGACGGGCAGTATTTT.

V is TRBV6-5 and J is TRBJ1-1; D gene unclear. This CDR3 contains 13 residues. Germline V gene lookup returns CDR1 MNHEY and CDR2 SVGAGI. Deletions cut 2 bases from V and 1 base from J, with 5 bases between. The chain's CDR3 is CASSYGRNTEAFF. CDR3 nucleotides: TGTGCCAGCAGTTACGGCAGGAACACTGAAGCTTTCTTT.

This clone was counted at least ten times. The chain has TRBV5-6 and TRBJ1-2; 7 bases line up with TRBD1. Looked up from germline, CDR1 is SGHDT and CDR2 is YYEEEE. Trimming removed 4 bases from V and 2 bases from J; junction bases left unmatched: 5. The CDR3 is 14 residues long. CDR3 region: CASSRGQTNYGYTF. CDR3 nucleotides: TGTGCCAGCAGCCGGGGACAGACCAACTATGGCTACACCTTC.

The chain has TRBV7-2 and TRBJ2-3, with D possibly being TRBD2 (5 bases). Germline CDR1 is SGHTA and CDR2 is FQGNSA. V was shortened by 4 bases and J by 1 base, with 12 bases between the two germline ends. This CDR3 comprises 15 residues. The CDR3 sequence is CASSSGVGGTDTQYF. The CDR3 nucleotides read TGTGCCAGCAGCTCCGGGGTTGGAGGCACAGATACGCAGTATTTT.

CDR3 DNA sequence: TGCAGCGTTGCCAGGGAACTAAATACGCAGTATTTT. This codes for CSVARELNTQYF. This chain connects TRBV29-1 to TRBJ2-3, with D possibly being TRBD1 (5 bases). Trimming removed 4 bases from V and 7 bases from J, with 12 bases in between. Germline V gives CDR1 SQVTM, CDR2 ANQGSEA. CDR3 length: 12 residues.

This clone was observed a handful of times. Sequence at one end of the junction differs from germline and may be a read error. This chain uses TRBV29-1 with TRBJ2-6; weak D call: TRBD1 (5 bases). The CDR3 runs 14 residues. CDR1 is SQVTM, CDR2 ANQGSEA, per germline. For the CDR3, the DNA is TGCAGCGTTGAAATGGCCTCTGGGGCCAACGGCCTGACTTTC. Protein: CSVEMASGANGLTF. The entire variable domain, with the rest obtained from reference TRBV29-1 and TRBJ2-6, is as follows: SAVISQKPSRDICQRGTSLTIQCQVDSQVTMMFWYRQQPGQSLTLIATANQGSEATYESGFVIDKFPISRPNLTFSTLTVSNMSPEDSSIYLCSVEMASGANGLTFGAGSRLTVL.

The J gene is TRBJ2-7, the V gene TRBV5-1; TRBD1 matches at 7 bases. Germline-derived CDR1 and CDR2 are SGHRS and YFSETQ. V was pared by 2 bases and J by 2 bases, with 4 bases of the junction left unmatched. CDR3 length equals 14 residues. In DNA form, the CDR3 reads TGCGCCAGCAGCTTAACAGGGGTAACCTACGAGCAGTACTTC. This codes for CASSLTGVTYEQYF.

The CDR3 nucleotides are TGTGCCAGCAGCGTCTTGGGCTCTGAAGCTTTCTTT. This codes for CASSVLGSEAFF. The chain is built from TRBV9 and TRBJ1-1; D remains ambiguous. This CDR3 is built from 12 residues. V gave up 2 bases and J gave up 6 bases, with 8 bases separating them. From germline, CDR1 is SGDLS and CDR2 YYNGEE.

The chain combines TRBV6-1 with TRBJ2-5; tentative D call: TRBD2 (7 bases). The ends were cut back, 2 bases at V and 2 bases at J, with 18 bases in the middle. The CDR3 sequence is 17 residues long. In germline, CDR1 is MNHNS, CDR2 SASEGT. The CDR3 DNA reads as TGTGCCAGCAGTGAAAACAGGGCAGGGAGGGGACAAGAGACCCAGTACTTC. This gives the protein CASSENRAGRGQETQYF.

J is TRBJ2-6 and V is TRBV28, with TRBD1 identical over 7 bases. The CDR3 extends over 16 amino acids. J was trimmed by 0 bases and V by 5 bases; bases with no gene match: 4. CDR1 is MDHEN, CDR2 SYDVKM, per germline. The CDR3 is CASSKDRLSGANVLTF. In DNA form, the CDR3 reads TGTGCCAGCAGTAAGGACAGGCTCTCTGGGGCCAACGTCCTGACTTTC. The variable domain in full, with the rest retrieved from reference TRBV28 and TRBJ2-6, is DVKVTQSSRYLVKRTGEKVFLECVQDMDHENMFWYRQDPGLGLRLIYFSYDVKMKEKGDIPEGYSVSREKKERFSLILESASTNQTSMYLCASSKDRLSGANVLTFGAGSRLTVL.

In regard to this clone: Other DNA sequences within the sample encode an identical CDR3. The chain uses TRBV27 and TRBJ2-2, with a weak D call TRBD1 (6 bases). Trimming shortened V by 3 bases and J by 1 base, and 6 bases separated the two germline ends. The CDR3 has 14 amino acids. Germline values: CDR1 MNHEY, CDR2 SMNVEV (reference sequence). CDR3 protein: CASSLGQNTGELFF. DNA for the CDR3: TGTGCCAGCAGTTTGGGACAGAACACCGGGGAGCTGTTTTTT.

This sequence joins TRBV19 and TRBJ1-5; D unresolved. CDR1 and CDR2 (germline): LNHDA, SQIVND (reference sequence). The ends were cut back, 0 bases at V and 0 bases at J, with 3 bases in the middle. There are 14 residues in the CDR3. CDR3 DNA: TGTGCCAGTAGTATAGACGGTAGCAATCAGCCCCAGCATTTT. Translating gives CASSIDGSNQPQHF.